The 22 T cell receptor beta chains in this list originate from one sample, sequenced in a study of pediatric ulcerative colitis. Here immunoSEQ multiplex PCR was the method, and the copy in TCRdb shows in-frame clones only, minus some. The sample carries tens of thousands of clones, around four fifths recorded once. What was sequenced was blood. All receptors derive from a boy younger than 18 with moderate ulcerative colitis.

The rearrangement joins TRBV5-5 to TRBJ2-5, with a possible D match to TRBD2 (6 bases). There are 12 residues in the CDR3. Trimming took off 4 bases at V and 5 bases at J, with 9 bases between the two ends. Germline loops: CDR1 SGHKS, CDR2 YYEKEE (reference sequence). The CDR3 spells CASSRGWETQYF. The CDR3 nucleotides are TGTGCCAGCAGCCGGGGGTGGGAGACCCAGTACTTC.

V and J are TRBV5-6 and TRBJ2-1; 10 bases are a match to TRBD2. Germline V CDR1 and CDR2: SGHDT, YYEEEE. Unmatched junction bases numbered 7, after V lost 0 bases and J lost 7 bases. This CDR3 has 16 amino acids. The CDR3 DNA reads TGTGCCAGCAGCTTGGGTCTAGCGGGAGCCTCAAATGAGCAGTTCTTC. Amino acids: CASSLGLAGASNEQFF. The full variable domain, rest sourced from reference TRBV5-6 and TRBJ2-1, is DAGVTQSPTHLIKTRGQQVTLRCSPKSGHDTVSWYQQALGQGPQFIFQYYEEEERQRGNFPDRFSGHQFPNYSSELNVNALLLGDSALYLCASSLGLAGASNEQFFGPGTRLTVL.

The chain uses TRBV29-1 and TRBJ1-2; D is unclear. This CDR3 comprises 13 residues. The germline V and J ends were trimmed by 4 bases and 0 bases, with 9 bases remaining between them. The V gene's germline CDR1 is SQVTM and CDR2 ANQGSEA. The CDR3 nucleotides are TGCAGCGTTGCTTTGACTGCTAACTATGGCTACACCTTC. Translated, it gives CSVALTANYGYTF.

The chain employs TRBV27 and TRBJ1-2, with D unresolved. Trimming removed 5 bases at V and 2 bases at J, with 15 bases between. Germline CDR1 reads MNHEY; CDR2 reads SMNVEV (reference sequence). The CDR3 extends over 15 amino acids. The DNA of the CDR3 is TGTGCCAGCAGTCCCTACACCGTGACGAACTATGGCTACACCTTC. It codes for CASSPYTVTNYGYTF.

This clone was recorded a few times. The chain links TRBV19 to TRBJ1-1; unclear D gene. This CDR3 region has 12 residues. In germline, CDR1 is LNHDA, CDR2 SQIVND (reference sequence). The ends were cut back, 8 bases at V and 2 bases at J, with 9 bases in the middle. CDR3 protein: CASVSLNTEAFF. The CDR3 DNA reads TGTGCCAGTGTTAGTCTAAACACTGAAGCTTTCTTT. The variable domain in full, completed from reference TRBV19 and TRBJ1-1, reads DGGITQSPKYLFRKEGQNVTLSCEQNLNHDAMYWYRQDPGQGLRLIYYSQIVNDFQKGDIAEGYSVSREKKESFPLTVTSAQKNPTAFYLCASVSLNTEAFFGQGTRLTVV.

The J gene is TRBJ2-7, the V gene TRBV19; 7 nucleotides align to TRBD2. Trimming cost V 6 bases and J 4 bases; bases outside gene matches: 12. This CDR3 has 15 amino acids. Germline V gene lookup returns CDR1 LNHDA and CDR2 SQIVND (reference sequence). The CDR3 protein is CASRPGRAGLYEQYF. The CDR3 DNA sequence: TGTGCCAGTAGGCCCGGACGAGCGGGGTTATACGAGCAGTACTTC. The full variable domain, in which reference TRBV19 and TRBJ2-7 provide the parts outside the CDR3, is DGGITQSPKYLFRKEGQNVTLSCEQNLNHDAMYWYRQDPGQGLRLIYYSQIVNDFQKGDIAEGYSVSREKKESFPLTVTSAQKNPTAFYLCASRPGRAGLYEQYFGPGTRLTVT.

The chain is built from TRBV5-1 and TRBJ2-1; 7 bases agree with TRBD2. CDR1 is SGHRS and CDR2 is YFSETQ in the germline V gene. Trimming removed 3 bases from V and 4 bases from J; junction bases left unmatched: 7. The CDR3 length is 15 residues. CDR3 coding DNA: TGCGCCAGCAGCTCAACGGGCGGGGGTTACAATGAGCAGTTCTTC. The encoded protein is CASSSTGGGYNEQFF.

The J gene is TRBJ1-2, the V gene TRBV7-6; 8 positions agree with TRBD1. The CDR3 loop spans 16 amino acids. Per germline, CDR1 SGHVS and CDR2 FNYEAQ. The junction had 7 bases not matched to a gene; V was cut back by 4 bases and J by 0 bases. In DNA, the CDR3 is TGTGCCAGCAGCTCGGACAGGGCCCGTCCTAACTATGGCTACACCTTC. Encoded protein: CASSSDRARPNYGYTF.

The chain carries TRBV5-1 and TRBJ1-1; TRBD1 is a possible D gene (5 bases). The CDR3 contains 15 residues. V lost 4 bases and J lost 3, with 16 bases in between. Germline V gives CDR1 SGHRS, CDR2 YFSETQ. The CDR3 sequence is CASSAALGGYTEAFF. The CDR3 region has the DNA TGCGCCAGCAGCGCCGCCCTGGGGGGATACACTGAAGCTTTCTTT.

V usage is TRBV19 and J usage is TRBJ2-3, with D possibly TRBD1 on 6 matching bases. Trimming removed 5 bases at V and 3 bases at J, with 9 bases between. The CDR3 totals 13 residues. Germline CDR1 is LNHDA and CDR2 is SQIVND (reference sequence). CDR3 sequence reads: CASSPQGTDTQYF. CDR3 coding DNA: TGTGCCAGTAGTCCACAGGGAACAGATACGCAGTATTTT.

V and J are TRBV7-6 and TRBJ2-1, with 9 bases identical to TRBD2. The CDR3 runs 17 residues. The V gene end was trimmed by 5 bases and the J gene end by 5 bases; junction bases not matched to a gene: 13. Germline CDR1 and CDR2: SGHVS and FNYEAQ. For the CDR3, the DNA is TGTGCCAGCAGCCTCACACTGAAGCGGGAGGCAGACAATGAGCAGTTCTTC. It yields the protein CASSLTLKREADNEQFF.

This chain links TRBV19 with TRBJ1-2; possible D gene TRBD1, 5 bases. This CDR3 spans 13 amino acids. The germline CDR1 and CDR2 sequences are LNHDA and SQIVND (reference sequence). Trimming left V 6 bases short and J 4 bases short, with 12 bases between. For the CDR3, the DNA is TGTGCCAGTAGCCCGGACACTGTCTATGGCTACACCTTC. As protein: CASSPDTVYGYTF.

This chain connects TRBV7-9 to TRBJ1-3; D possibly corresponds to TRBD1 (6 bases). Germline values: CDR1 SEHNR, CDR2 FQNEAQ (reference sequence). V gave up 2 bases and J gave up 0 bases, with 14 bases separating them. CDR3 size: 17 residues. The CDR3 is CASSLSRGPRSGNTIYF. In nucleotides, the CDR3 is TGTGCCAGCAGCTTAAGTCGGGGGCCCCGCTCTGGAAACACCATATATTTT.

The genes are TRBV9 and TRBJ2-7; 9 bases are a match to TRBD1. The trim removed 4 bases at V and 6 bases at J, leaving 5 bases unmatched. CDR3 length equals 13 residues. Germline V gene sequence: CDR1 SGDLS, CDR2 YYNGEE. The CDR3: CASSHGQGFEQYF. CDR3 nucleotide sequence: TGTGCCAGCAGCCACGGACAGGGGTTCGAGCAGTACTTC.

The chain uses TRBV15 and TRBJ1-1; D is uncertain. V lost 3 bases and J 2 bases, leaving 10 bases between the germline ends. CDR1 is LNHNV and CDR2 is YYDKDF in the germline V gene (reference sequence). The CDR3 contains 14 residues. Written as DNA, the CDR3 is TGTGCCACCAGCAGCCACACCAGAAACACTGAAGCTTTCTTT. Encoded protein: CATSSHTRNTEAFF.

The CDR3 region has the DNA TGTGCCAGCAGCTTAGGACAGGGCGACGAGCAGTACTTC. Protein product: CASSLGQGDEQYF. This chain connects TRBV11-3 to TRBJ2-7; 7 bases map to TRBD1. From germline, CDR1 is SGHNT and CDR2 YENEEA. CDR3 length equals 13 residues. V lost 1 base and J lost 5; bases outside the gene matches: 2.

V gene TRBV19 combines with J gene TRBJ1-1; D call uncertain. This CDR3 has 16 amino acids. The ends were cut back, 1 base at V and 3 bases at J, with 15 bases in the middle. Germline V gene lookup returns CDR1 LNHDA and CDR2 SQIVND (reference sequence). CDR3 nucleotide sequence: TGTGCCAGTAGTATAGTCGCACCTGAACGGGACACTGAAGCTTTCTTT. Its protein is CASSIVAPERDTEAFF.

The chain carries TRBV19 and TRBJ2-3; TRBD1 matches at 7 bases. The germline CDR1 and CDR2 sequences are LNHDA and SQIVND (reference sequence). The CDR3 runs 15 residues. The V and J ends lost 7 bases and 4 bases, in that order; junction bases with no gene match: 11. The CDR3 reads CASTRQGRGPDTQYF. The CDR3 coding sequence is TGTGCCAGTACCAGACAGGGAAGGGGGCCAGATACGCAGTATTTT.

This clone was counted a single time. V usage is TRBV5-5 and J usage is TRBJ1-1; D is uncertain. CDR3 length: 11 amino acids. CDR1 SGHKS and CDR2 YYEKEE come from the germline V gene (reference sequence). Trimming left V 6 bases short and J 4 bases short, with 7 bases between. The CDR3 coding sequence is TGTGCCAGCACACGTACCACTGAAGCTTTCTTT. Protein sequence: CASTRTTEAFF.

This rearrangement joins TRBV9 to TRBJ2-7, with a weak D call TRBD2 (6 bases). Per the germline V gene, CDR1 is SGDLS and CDR2 is YYNGEE. V was trimmed by 4 bases and J by 1 base, leaving 18 bases between them. The CDR3 contains 16 residues. CDR3 DNA: TGTGCCAGCAGCCCCACACTGGGACTCCAGTCCTACGAGCAGTACTTC. Its protein product is CASSPTLGLQSYEQYF.

V usage is TRBV10-1 and J usage is TRBJ2-5, with 9 bases aligning to TRBD1. The CDR3 runs to 16 residues. Unmatched junction bases numbered 8, after V lost 6 bases and J lost 0 bases. Germline loops: CDR1 WNHNN, CDR2 SYGVQD (reference sequence). In DNA, the CDR3 is TGCGCCAGCAGCGGGACAGGGAAAGTGAACCAAGAGACCCAGTACTTC. Residues: CASSGTGKVNQETQYF.

This clone turned up a few times. The V gene is TRBV27, the J gene TRBJ2-1; D unresolved. CDR3 length: 12 amino acids. The V end lost 5 bases, the J end lost 7 bases, and 9 bases lay between the germline ends. Per germline, CDR1 MNHEY and CDR2 SMNVEV (reference sequence). The CDR3 coding sequence is TGTGCCAGCAGTATTTACGGGAATGAGCAGTTCTTC. It codes for CASSIYGNEQFF.